This T cell receptor (beta chain) was sequenced for a study of tumor-infiltrating lymphocytes in oesophageal squamous cell carcinoma. This clonotype was picked up many times. This clone may be a read error of a much larger clone one base away. TCRdb called the PCR reads again in MiXCR, with one record for every CDR3 protein. The sample yields 20,000 or so distinct CDR3 sequences, 40% to 50% seen once. CDR1 SGHNT and CDR2 YENEEA come from the germline V gene. CDR3 length equals 15 residues. This receptor was identified in a male donor with esophageal squamous cell carcinoma. The sequencing input was esophageal tumor tissue. The chain recombines TRBV11-3 with TRBJ2-1, with D possibly matching TRBD2 (7 bases). TRBJ2-7 matches the DNA end more closely, so the J call is doubtful. CDR3: CASSLSGGPHNEQYF. As DNA, the CDR3 is TGTGCCAGCAGCTTATCCGGGGGGCCCCACAATGAGCAGTACTTC.